Below, 9 T cell receptor beta chains from the same sample are listed, as sequenced in a study of blood T cell repertoires in COVID-19. The table came from immunoSEQ multiplex PCR; TCRdb's copy has only in-frame clones and leaves some out. Among about 120,000 clones listed, around four fifths were seen once. The specimen sequenced was peripheral blood. The receptors were gathered from a man younger than 45 with acute or convalescent COVID-19.

This chain joins TRBV11-3 and TRBJ2-5, with D perhaps TRBD2 (6 bases). Germline assignment: CDR1 SGHNT and CDR2 YENEEA. Between the trimmed V and J ends, which lost 1 base and 5 bases, there was a span of 8 bases. CDR3 length: 13 residues. The CDR3 loop reads CASSLGGRETQYF. The CDR3 coding sequence is TGTGCCAGCAGCTTAGGGGGGAGGGAGACCCAGTACTTC. Using reference TRBV11-3 and TRBJ2-5 for the parts outside the CDR3, the full variable domain is EAGVVQSPRYKIIEKKQPVAFWCNPISGHNTLYWYLQNLGQGPELLIRYENEEAVDDSQLPKDRFSAERLKGVDSTLKIQPAELGDSAVYLCASSLGGRETQYFGPGTRLLVL.

V gene TRBV12-3 or TRBV12-4 combines with J gene TRBJ1-4, with 7 bases matching TRBD1. The CDR3 spans 13 residues. J lost 5 bases, V lost 6 bases, and 3 bases had no gene match. CDR3: CASSGTANEKLFF. The DNA for the CDR3 is TGTGCCAGCAGCGGGACAGCGAATGAAAAACTGTTTTTT.

This clone has more than one count but fewer than ten. This chain uses TRBV6-2 or TRBV6-3 with TRBJ2-3; 10 bases line up with TRBD2. Germline V gives CDR1 MNHEY, CDR2 SVGEGT. The CDR3 spans 15 residues. Unmatched junction bases numbered 2, after V lost 5 bases and J lost 0 bases. Here the CDR3 DNA reads TGTGCCAGCAGTAGCGGGAGGGCTAGCACAGATACGCAGTATTTT. Translated: CASSSGRASTDTQYF.

The CDR3 here is CATSRDVFVGGKETQYF. The CDR3 coding sequence is TGTGCCACCAGCAGAGACGTATTCGTGGGGGGGAAAGAGACCCAGTACTTC. This chain joins TRBV15 and TRBJ2-5, with 7 positions matching TRBD2. Per the germline V gene, CDR1 is LNHNV and CDR2 is YYDKDF (reference sequence). The CDR3 has 17 amino acids. The J segment lost 3 bases and the V segment lost 0 bases, leaving 10 bases of the junction unmatched.

The J gene is TRBJ2-3, the V gene TRBV5-1; D is possibly TRBD2 (6 bases). The CDR3 is made up of 17 amino acids. Germline V CDR1 and CDR2: SGHRS, YFSETQ. The V and J ends lost 4 bases and 4 bases respectively, with 22 bases between them. The CDR3 loop reads CASSPEGTVRGADTQYF. The CDR3 bases are TGCGCCAGCAGCCCGGAGGGCACCGTCCGGGGCGCAGATACGCAGTATTTT.

V usage is TRBV27 and J usage is TRBJ1-2; TRBD1 agrees at 9 bases. Germline V gives CDR1 MNHEY, CDR2 SMNVEV (reference sequence). Germline trimming cut 7 bases from V and 6 bases from J; bases unmatched to any gene: 9. CDR3 length: 14 amino acids. The CDR3 coding sequence is TGTGCCAGCAAAATACAGGGGGCGTGGGATGGCTACACCTTC. Residues: CASKIQGAWDGYTF.

The V and J genes are TRBV19 and TRBJ1-5, with 9 bases lining up with TRBD1. The ends lost 1 base at V and 1 base at J; junction bases unmatched: 5. The CDR3 contains 17 residues. The germline V gene has CDR1 LNHDA and CDR2 SQIVND (reference sequence). The CDR3 sequence: CASSIGTGELSNQPQHF. Written as DNA, the CDR3 is TGTGCCAGTAGTATAGGGACAGGGGAATTAAGCAATCAGCCCCAGCATTTT.

The rearrangement links TRBV9 to TRBJ1-6, with a weak D call TRBD1 (6 bases). The ends were cut back, 9 bases at V and 9 bases at J, with 16 bases in the middle. The CDR3 is made up of 13 amino acids. Germline CDR1 and CDR2: SGDLS and YYNGEE. CDR3 loop: CATPTGMVSPLHF. In DNA form, the CDR3 reads TGTGCCACCCCGACAGGAATGGTTTCACCCCTCCACTTT.

The chain links TRBV14 to TRBJ1-2; D remains unclear. The V end lost 0 bases, the J end lost 8 bases, and 16 bases lay between the germline ends. This CDR3 has 15 amino acids. Germline values: CDR1 SGHDN, CDR2 FVKESK. This CDR3 reads CASSQERYSPAGYTF. The CDR3 region has the DNA TGTGCCAGCAGCCAAGAGCGGTACTCACCGGCCGGCTACACCTTC.